This T cell receptor beta chain comes out of a study of metastatic and nonmetastatic thyroid tumors. Looking at the study overall: Both malignant and benign thyroid patients supplied peripheral blood and tumor or nodule tissue samples, across which the repertoires of these patients were then compared.

This clone was picked up a small number of times. Its antigen is still unknown. Patients underwent thyroid surgery, and none had received any treatment before it. Germline V lookup: CDR1 SNHLY, CDR2 FYNNEI. This CDR3 has 13 amino acids. With 10 bases removed from V and 8 bases from J, the gap between germline ends came to 20 bases. Original methodology: It was from CDR3 differences across clinicopathological groups that a distant-metastasis classifier for papillary thyroid cancer was built. MiXCR reprocessed the PCR reads for TCRdb. Here the V and J calls rest on TCRdb's processing, not on the authors' analysis. The sample lists 15,000 to 20,000 clones, 31% occurring once. Findings and limits, study-wide: Patients with malignant thyroid tumors reportedly had significantly higher TCR beta diversity than those with benign nodules, in blood and tumor.

This TCR was sampled from a female donor with papillary thyroid cancer or a benign thyroid nodule (not recorded which). Some clones in this sample may be carry-over from other donors' samples. The chain combines TRBV2 with TRBJ2-5, with D perhaps TRBD1 or TRBD2 (6 bases each). The material sequenced was blood. CDR3: CATRRGVADTQYF. CDR3 coding DNA: TGTGCCACCCGTAGGGGGGTAGCAGATACCCAGTACTTC.